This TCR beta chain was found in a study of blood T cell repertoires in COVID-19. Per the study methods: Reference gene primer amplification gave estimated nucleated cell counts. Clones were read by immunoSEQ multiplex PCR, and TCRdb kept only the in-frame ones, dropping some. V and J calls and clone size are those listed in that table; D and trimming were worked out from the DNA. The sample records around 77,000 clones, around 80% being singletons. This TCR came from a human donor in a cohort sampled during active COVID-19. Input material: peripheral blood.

This CDR3 is CASRGEGQGRYNYGYTF. The CDR3 nucleotides are TGTGCAAGTCGGGGGGAAGGACAGGGAAGATATAACTATGGCTACACCTTC. The rearrangement uses TRBV12-2 and TRBJ1-2; the D call in the table, TRBD1, was not verified against the DNA. TRBV12-2 is a pseudogene segment. The CDR3 loop spans 17 amino acids.